The T cell receptor beta chain under discussion was sequenced for a study of tumor-infiltrating lymphocytes in primary liver carcinoma (dated by TCRdb to about 2017). General notes on the study: Of the five patients (three men and two women, aged 30 to 69 years), four had hepatocellular carcinoma and one had combined HCC and intrahepatic cholangiocarcinoma. The five patients had tumors of stage T1-T3 N0M0, with maximum diameters ranging from about 4 to 11 cm. Each sample produced roughly 3.65 to 7.13 million productive TCRbeta reads, and read depth showed no significant difference between tissue types. TCRbeta repertoire sequencing, expression microarrays and whole-exome sequencing were combined in the study across five regions of each liver tumor, with adjacent normal tissue and blood also included. A total of 35 or so specimens from 5 patients went through TCRbeta repertoire sequencing, namely 25 tumor regions, 5 adjacent noncancerous liver tissues and 5 peripheral blood samples. To link TCRbeta repertoire diversity with the local molecular phenotype, the 25 or so tumor region samples were profiled using Agilent mRNA microarrays. Technical replicate repertoires showed high reproducibility, with mean shared-clone rates around 0.9 and correlation coefficients above 0.98. General conclusions and limits of the study: Only roughly 7.5-24% of top clones appeared in all five regions of a tumor, which suggests that tumor-infiltrating T cells are spatially heterogeneous. The study included only a few patients, and the authors note findings should be validated in a larger study. Bulk unsorted samples precluded comparing CD4+ and CD8+ T cell repertoires. A significantly larger repertoire fraction was made up by the top 250 clones in tumors than in blood (p = 0.039). Pairs of tumor regions showed greater repertoire overlap (mean around 36%) than tumor-adjacent pairs (approximately 17%) or tumor-blood pairs (approximately 15%), which is consistent with antigen-driven expansion. Only the TCR beta chain was sequenced, which likely underestimates true repertoire diversity because unpaired alpha chains were not captured.

Without any cell sorting, total RNA and DNA were co-extracted from approximately 22-30 mg of bulk tissue using the AllPrep DNA/RNA mini kit. Between late 2015 and March 2016, a few patients in China with histopathologically diagnosed primary liver carcinoma had surgical resection. At the time of sampling, the patients had chronic HBV infection and had not received any treatment. Five spatially separated regions were sampled per tumor: superior, inferior, left-lateral and right-lateral poles, plus the tumor centre. More than 90% viable tumor cells were found by histology in every tumor sample. Each fresh piece of tumor and adjacent tissue was cut in two, with one half stored in RNAlater at -80 degrees C and the other half sent for histology. Starting from approximately 500 ng total RNA, TCRbeta-specific cDNA was produced by reverse transcription with a constant-region primer and ProtoScript II reverse transcriptase. Construction of the TCRbeta libraries relied on three nested rounds of multiplex PCR, following a slightly modified ARM-PCR procedure. Each of the first two PCR rounds ran for about 10 cycles and used multiplex TRBV1-TRBV30 forward primers together with a Cbeta reverse primer. Sample barcodes and Illumina adapters were added in a final 25-cycle PCR using Deep VentR polymerase. Before sequencing, amplicons between 200 and 500 bp were purified from gel using a QIAquick gel extraction kit. TCRbeta amplicons were sequenced on an Illumina HiSeq 2500 with 250-bp paired-end reads. The study's processing was this. Quality trimming of reads was performed with Trimmomatic v0.33, and paired reads were merged with FLASH v1.2.11 so that full CDR3 sequences could be recovered. V, D and J germline segments were assigned to the rearranged TCRbeta sequences using MiGEC v1.2.1b. Clonotype statistics and Shannon-Wiener diversity indices were calculated with VDJtools v1.0.0. Except for diversity analysis, only each sample's 250 most abundant clonotypes were used in subsequent analyses to reduce sampling bias. In TCRdb, the public reads were trimmed at Q25 with fastp and aligned with MiXCR, with productive beta chains retained. CDR3 protein duplicates are merged, each entry listing the most common genes and DNA. The V and J calls here are based on TCRdb, not the publication. The sample table holds about 100,000 distinct CDR3 sequences, of which about 62% were seen once. The top ten constitute around 10% of the sample.

This clonotype has ten or more counts. What antigen it recognizes has not been identified. One base away there is no much larger clone; base qualities are not given. Taken from the germline V gene, the CDR1 and CDR2 loops are MNHEY and SVGAGI. V lost 6 bases and J lost 6 bases; the stretch between them is 12 bases long. Including the terminal cysteine and phenylalanine, the CDR3 comprises 13 residues. Kept here is only the CDR3 DNA, which spans 39 bases and is read in frame from base 1. This receptor was taken from an older woman with primary liver carcinoma and hepatitis B virus infection. The sample taken for sequencing was liver tumor tissue from sampling region 2. What this sample's cell subset or site label stands for: tumor region T2, inferior pole. Recombination linked TRBV6-5 to TRBJ2-1; the D call could be TRBD1 or TRBD2, with each sharing 5 bases. The sequenced DNA: TGTGCCAGCAGAAGGGACGAACTCAATGAGCAGTTCTTC. Translated, this is CASRRDELNEQFF.